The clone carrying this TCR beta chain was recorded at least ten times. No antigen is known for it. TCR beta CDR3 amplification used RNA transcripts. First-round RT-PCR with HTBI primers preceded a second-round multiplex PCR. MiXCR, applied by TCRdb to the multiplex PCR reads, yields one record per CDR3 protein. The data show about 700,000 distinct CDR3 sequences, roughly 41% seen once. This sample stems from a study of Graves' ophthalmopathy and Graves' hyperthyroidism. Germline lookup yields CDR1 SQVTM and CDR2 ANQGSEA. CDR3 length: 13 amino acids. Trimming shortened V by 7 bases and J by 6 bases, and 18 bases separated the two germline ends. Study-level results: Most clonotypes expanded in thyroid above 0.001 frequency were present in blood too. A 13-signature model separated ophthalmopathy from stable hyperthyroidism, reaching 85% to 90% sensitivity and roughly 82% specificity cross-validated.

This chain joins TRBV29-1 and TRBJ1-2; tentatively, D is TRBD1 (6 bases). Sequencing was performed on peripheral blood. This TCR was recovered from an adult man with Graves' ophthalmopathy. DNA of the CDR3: TGCAGCGCCTCCCCCCAGGGGTGGAATGGCTACACCTTC. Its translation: CSASPQGWNGYTF. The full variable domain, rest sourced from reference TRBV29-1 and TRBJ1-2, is SAVISQKPSRDICQRGTSLTIQCQVDSQVTMMFWYRQQPGQSLTLIATANQGSEATYESGFVIDKFPISRPNLTFSTLTVSNMSPEDSSIYLCSASPQGWNGYTFGSGTRLTVV.